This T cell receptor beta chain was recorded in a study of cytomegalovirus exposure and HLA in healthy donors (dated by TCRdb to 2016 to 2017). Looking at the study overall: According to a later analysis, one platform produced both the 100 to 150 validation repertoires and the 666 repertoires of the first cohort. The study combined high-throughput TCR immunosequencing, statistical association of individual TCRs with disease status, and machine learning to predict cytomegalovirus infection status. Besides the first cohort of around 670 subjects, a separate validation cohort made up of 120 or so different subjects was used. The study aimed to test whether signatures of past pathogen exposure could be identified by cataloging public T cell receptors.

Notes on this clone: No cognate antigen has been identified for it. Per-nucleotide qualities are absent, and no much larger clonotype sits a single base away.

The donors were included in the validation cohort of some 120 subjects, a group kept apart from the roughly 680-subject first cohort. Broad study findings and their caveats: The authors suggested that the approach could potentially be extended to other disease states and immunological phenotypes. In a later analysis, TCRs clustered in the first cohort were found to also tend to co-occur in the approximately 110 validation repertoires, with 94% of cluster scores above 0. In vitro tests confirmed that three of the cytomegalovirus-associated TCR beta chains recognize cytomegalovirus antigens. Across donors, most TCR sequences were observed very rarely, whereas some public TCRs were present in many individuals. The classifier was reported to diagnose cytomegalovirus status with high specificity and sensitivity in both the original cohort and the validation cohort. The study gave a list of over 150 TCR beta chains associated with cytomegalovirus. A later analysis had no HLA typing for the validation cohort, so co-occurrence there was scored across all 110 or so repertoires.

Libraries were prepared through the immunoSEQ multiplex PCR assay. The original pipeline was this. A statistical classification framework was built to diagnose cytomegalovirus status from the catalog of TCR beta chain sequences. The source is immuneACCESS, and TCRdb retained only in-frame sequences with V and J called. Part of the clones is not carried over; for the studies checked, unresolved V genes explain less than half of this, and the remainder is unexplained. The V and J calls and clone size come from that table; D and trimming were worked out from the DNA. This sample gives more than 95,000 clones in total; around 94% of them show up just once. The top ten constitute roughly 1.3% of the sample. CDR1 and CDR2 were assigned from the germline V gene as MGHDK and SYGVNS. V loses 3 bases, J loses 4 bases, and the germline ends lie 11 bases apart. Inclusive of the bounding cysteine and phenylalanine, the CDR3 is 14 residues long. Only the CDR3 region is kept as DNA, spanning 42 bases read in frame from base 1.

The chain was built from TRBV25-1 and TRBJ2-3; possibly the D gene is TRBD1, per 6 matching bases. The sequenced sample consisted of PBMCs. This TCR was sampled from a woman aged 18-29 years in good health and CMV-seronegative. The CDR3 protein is CASSEDDRPDTQYF. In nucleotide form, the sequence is TGTGCCAGCAGTGAGGACGACAGGCCAGATACGCAGTATTTT.